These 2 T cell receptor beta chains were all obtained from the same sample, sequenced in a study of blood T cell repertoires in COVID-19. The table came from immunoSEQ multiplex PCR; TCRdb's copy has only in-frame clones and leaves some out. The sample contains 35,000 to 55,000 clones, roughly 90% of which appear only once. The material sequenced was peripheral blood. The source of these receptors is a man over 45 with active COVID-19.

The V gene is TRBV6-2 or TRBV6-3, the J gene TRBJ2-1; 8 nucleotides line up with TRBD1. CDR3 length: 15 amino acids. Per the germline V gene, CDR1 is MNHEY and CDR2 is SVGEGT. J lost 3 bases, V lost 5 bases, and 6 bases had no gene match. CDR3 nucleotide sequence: TGTGCCAGCAGTCCGGGACAGGAGGGCTACAATGAGCAGTTCTTC. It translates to CASSPGQEGYNEQFF.

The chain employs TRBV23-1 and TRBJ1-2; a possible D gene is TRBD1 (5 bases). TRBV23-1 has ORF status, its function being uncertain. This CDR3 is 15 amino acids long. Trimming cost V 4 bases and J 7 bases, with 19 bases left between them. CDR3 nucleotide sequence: TGCGCCAGCAGTCTCCAGGGCTTGCCATGGAGTGGCTACACCTTC. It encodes CASSLQGLPWSGYTF.